The clone carrying this T cell receptor (beta chain) was observed once. TCRdb keeps only in-frame clones here, not all; method: immunoSEQ multiplex PCR. The sample has 210,000 or so clones; 80% to 90% are singletons. Germline CDR1 LNHNV, CDR2 YYDKDF (reference sequence). V shed 0 bases and J shed 3 bases, with 7 bases lying between them. The length of the CDR3 is 14 residues. The data derive from a study of blood T cell repertoires in COVID-19. Across the study: Samples of COVID-19 (acute and convalescent) were obtained from the United States, Italy and Spain.

The receptor was isolated from a woman of 80 years or more with acute or convalescent COVID-19. The rearrangement uses TRBV15 and TRBJ2-3; perhaps TRBD1 as D (5 bases). Sequencing used peripheral blood. CDR3 sequence: CATSRDPGTDTQYF. Here the CDR3 DNA reads TGTGCCACCAGCAGAGATCCAGGGACAGATACGCAGTATTTT.